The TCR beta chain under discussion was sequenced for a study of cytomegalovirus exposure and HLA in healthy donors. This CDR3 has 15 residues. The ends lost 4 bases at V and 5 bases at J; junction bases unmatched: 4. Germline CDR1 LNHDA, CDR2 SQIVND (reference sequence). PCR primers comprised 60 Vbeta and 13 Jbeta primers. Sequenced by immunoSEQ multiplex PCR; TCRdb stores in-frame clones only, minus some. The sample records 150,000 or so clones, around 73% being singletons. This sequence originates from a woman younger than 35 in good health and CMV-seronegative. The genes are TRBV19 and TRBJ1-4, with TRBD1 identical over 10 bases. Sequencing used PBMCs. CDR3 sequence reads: CASSRTGGRNEKLFF. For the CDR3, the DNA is TGTGCCAGTAGTAGGACAGGGGGAAGAAATGAAAAACTGTTTTTT. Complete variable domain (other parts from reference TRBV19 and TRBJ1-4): DGGITQSPKYLFRKEGQNVTLSCEQNLNHDAMYWYRQDPGQGLRLIYYSQIVNDFQKGDIAEGYSVSREKKESFPLTVTSAQKNPTAFYLCASSRTGGRNEKLFFGSGTQLSVL.